In its sample, the clone carrying this T cell receptor (beta chain) was seen a few times. Its specificity is not known. A much larger clone differs from this one at a single base, so this may be a read error. Time point of the sample: pre-sensitization, week 0. Treatment defined: therapeutic diphenylcyclopropenone sensitization with weekly scalp DPC. The study extracted total RNA from unfractionated whole blood. The sample belongs to a study of human T cells and chemical hapten exposure. As for the study in general: The sensitizing agent was 2% DPC, placed on around 2 cm by around 2 cm of upper inner arm skin. A mostly female patient group had alopecia areata, totalis or universalis.

Whole-study findings and limits: The number of TCRs over 1 in 1000 frequency stayed unchanged after DPC.

In TCRdb, the RACE reads were re-called with MiXCR into one record per CDR3 protein. This repertoire shows roughly 120,000 distinct CDR3 sequences, 13% found once; its top ten account for 2.8%. The CDR3 consists of 14 residues. Germline values: CDR1 KGHSH, CDR2 LQKENI. This chain joins TRBV18 and TRBJ1-6; TRBD1 might be the D (6 bases). The sample here was whole blood, taken in connection with sensitization to the hapten diphenylcyclopropenone (DPC). This receptor was obtained from a woman between 18 and 29 years old with alopecia areata. Some clones in this sample may be carry-over from other donors' samples. CDR3 region: CVSSSQGSNSPLHF. CDR3 coding DNA: TGTGTCAGCTCATCACAGGGCAGTAATTCACCCCTCCACTTT. The whole variable domain, remainder taken from reference TRBV18 and TRBJ1-6, is NAGVMQNPRHLVRRRGQEARLRCSPMKGHSHVYWYRQLPEEGLKFMVYLQKENIIDESGMPKERFSAEFPKEGPSILRIQQVVRGDSAAYFCVSSSQGSNSPLHFGNGTRLTVT.